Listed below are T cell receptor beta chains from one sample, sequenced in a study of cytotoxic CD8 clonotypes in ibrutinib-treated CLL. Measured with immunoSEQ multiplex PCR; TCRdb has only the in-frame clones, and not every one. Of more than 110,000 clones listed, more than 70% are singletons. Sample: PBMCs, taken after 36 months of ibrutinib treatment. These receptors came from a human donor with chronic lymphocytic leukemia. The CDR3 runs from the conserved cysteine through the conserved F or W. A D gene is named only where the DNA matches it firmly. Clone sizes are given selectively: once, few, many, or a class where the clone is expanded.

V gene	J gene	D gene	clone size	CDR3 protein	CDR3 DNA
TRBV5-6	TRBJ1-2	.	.	CASSHLTGNQLANYGYTF	TGTGCCAGCAGCCATCTTACAGGGAACCAGTTAGCTAACTATGGCTACACCTTC
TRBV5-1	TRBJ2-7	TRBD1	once	CASSSAGQGFYEQYF	TGTGCCAGCAGCTCTGCGGGACAGGGGTTCTACGAGCAGTACTTC
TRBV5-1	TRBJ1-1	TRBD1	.	CASRGQLNTEAFF	TGCGCCAGCAGGGGACAGCTGAACACTGAAGCTTTCTTT
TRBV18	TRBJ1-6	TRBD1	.	CASSPLPGTGIYPPLHF	TGTGCCAGCTCACCACTACCCGGGACAGGGATTTATCCACCCCTCCACTTT
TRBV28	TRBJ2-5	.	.	CASSLFVPGGQVETQYF	TGTGCCAGCAGTTTATTTGTCCCCGGGGGGCAAGTGGAGACCCAGTACTTC
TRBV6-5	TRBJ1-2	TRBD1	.	CASRRQGIHGYTF	TGTGCCAGCAGACGACAGGGGATCCATGGCTACACCTTC
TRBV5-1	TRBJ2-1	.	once	CASSSPGQYNEQFF	TGCGCCAGCAGCTCTCCGGGTCAATACAATGAGCAGTTCTTC
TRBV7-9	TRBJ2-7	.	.	CASSRRPGQGTYEQYF	TGTGCCAGCAGCCGAAGACCGGGACAAGGCACCTACGAGCAGTACTTC
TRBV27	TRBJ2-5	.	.	CASSTASYETQYF	TGTGCCAGCAGTACCGCATCTTATGAGACCCAGTACTTC
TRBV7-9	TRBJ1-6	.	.	CASSFNRIGIYNSPLHF	TGTGCCAGCAGCTTCAACCGTATTGGGATCTATAATTCACCCCTCCACTTT
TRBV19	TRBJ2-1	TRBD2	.	CASSSGLAGYFF	TGTGCCAGTAGTTCTGGACTAGCGGGATATTTCTTC
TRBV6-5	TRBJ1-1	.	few	CASSRPGLTEAFF	TGTGCCAGCAGTCGACCGGGCCTCACTGAAGCTTTCTTT
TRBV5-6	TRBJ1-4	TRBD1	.	CASSAGFGTGFATNEKLFF	TGTGCCAGCAGCGCCGGTTTTGGGACAGGTTTTGCAACTAATGAAAAACTGTTTTTT
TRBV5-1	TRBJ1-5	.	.	CASSLAGGNQPQHF	TGCGCCAGCAGCTTGGCTGGGGGCAATCAGCCCCAGCATTTT
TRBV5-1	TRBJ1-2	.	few	CASSLGYGYTF	TGCGCCAGCAGCTTGGGTTATGGCTACACCTTC
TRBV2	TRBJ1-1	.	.	CASSEGGGLPEAFF	TGTGCCAGCAGTGAAGGAGGGGGGCTCCCTGAAGCTTTCTTT
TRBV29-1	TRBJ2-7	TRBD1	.	CSVRQGVSYEQYF	TGCAGCGTCCGACAGGGGGTCTCCTACGAGCAGTACTTC
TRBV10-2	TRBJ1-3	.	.	CASSEGLSSGNTIYF	TGCGCCAGCAGTGAGGGCCTTAGCTCTGGAAACACCATATATTTT
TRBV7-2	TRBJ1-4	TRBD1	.	CASSLFGTGFLFF	TGTGCCAGCAGCTTATTTGGGACAGGGTTTCTGTTTTTT
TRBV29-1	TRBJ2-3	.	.	CSGGDFRADTQYF	TGCAGCGGGGGGGACTTTCGCGCAGATACGCAGTATTTT
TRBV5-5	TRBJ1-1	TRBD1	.	CASSWAGGSGTEAFF	TGTGCCAGCAGCTGGGCAGGGGGCTCAGGAACTGAAGCTTTCTTT
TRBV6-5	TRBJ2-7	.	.	CASSLGMRQYF	TGTGCCAGCAGCCTAGGGATGCGGCAGTACTTC
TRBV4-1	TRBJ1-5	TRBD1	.	CASSQGQGGYQPQHF	TGCGCCAGCAGCCAAGGACAGGGGGGATATCAGCCCCAGCATTTT
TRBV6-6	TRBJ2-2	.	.	CASSYARNTGELFF	TGTGCCAGCAGTTACGCCAGAAACACCGGGGAGCTGTTTTTT
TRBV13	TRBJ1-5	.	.	CASSRHGEPQPPPQHF	TGTGCCAGCAGCAGACACGGGGAGCCCCAACCTCCGCCCCAGCATTTT
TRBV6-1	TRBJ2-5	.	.	CASSAGTFQETQYF	TGTGCCAGCAGTGCCGGGACTTTTCAAGAGACCCAGTACTTC
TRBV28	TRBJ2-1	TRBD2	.	CASSPRTSGGNNEQFF	TGTGCCAGCAGTCCAAGGACTAGCGGGGGAAACAATGAGCAGTTCTTC
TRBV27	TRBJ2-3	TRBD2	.	CASRAGTSGILGDTQYF	TGTGCCAGCAGAGCCGGGACTAGCGGGATCCTTGGGGATACGCAGTATTTT
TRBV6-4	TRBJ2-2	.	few	CASSDGGADTGELFF	TGTGCCAGCAGTGACGGGGGGGCCGACACCGGGGAGCTGTTTTTT
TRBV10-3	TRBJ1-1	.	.	CAITGHKNTEAFF	TGTGCCATAACAGGACACAAGAACACTGAAGCTTTCTTT
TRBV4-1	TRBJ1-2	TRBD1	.	CASSSGTGLGYTF	TGCGCCAGCAGCTCGGGGACAGGGCTTGGCTACACCTTC
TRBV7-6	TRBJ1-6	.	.	CASSPNPQVAPLHF	TGTGCCAGCAGCCCAAACCCCCAGGTAGCCCCCCTCCACTTT
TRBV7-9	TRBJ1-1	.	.	CASIGQLNTEAFF	TGTGCCAGCATCGGGCAGTTGAACACTGAAGCTTTCTTT
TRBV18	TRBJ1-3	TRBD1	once	CASSPTRDRAVGNTIYF	TGTGCCAGCTCACCAACGCGGGACAGGGCAGTCGGAAACACCATATATTTT
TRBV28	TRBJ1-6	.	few	CASSLEAENSPLHF	TGTGCCAGCAGTTTAGAGGCGGAGAATTCACCCCTCCACTTT
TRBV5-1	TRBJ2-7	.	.	CASSSGPKNSYEQYF	TGCGCCAGCAGCTCCGGGCCCAAAAACTCCTACGAGCAGTACTTC
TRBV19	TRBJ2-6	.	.	CASSIGPGSGANVLTF	TGTGCCAGTAGTATAGGCCCGGGCTCTGGGGCCAACGTCCTGACTTTC
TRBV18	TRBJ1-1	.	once	CASSEQGPLSGTEAFF	TGTGCCAGCTCAGAACAGGGACCCCTTTCGGGCACTGAAGCTTTCTTT
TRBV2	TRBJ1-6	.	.	CASRRPVADSPLHF	TGTGCCAGCCGCAGACCGGTGGCTGATTCACCCCTCCACTTT
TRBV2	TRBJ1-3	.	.	CASSRQAESSGNTIYF	TGTGCCAGCAGTCGACAGGCCGAGAGCTCTGGAAACACCATATATTTT